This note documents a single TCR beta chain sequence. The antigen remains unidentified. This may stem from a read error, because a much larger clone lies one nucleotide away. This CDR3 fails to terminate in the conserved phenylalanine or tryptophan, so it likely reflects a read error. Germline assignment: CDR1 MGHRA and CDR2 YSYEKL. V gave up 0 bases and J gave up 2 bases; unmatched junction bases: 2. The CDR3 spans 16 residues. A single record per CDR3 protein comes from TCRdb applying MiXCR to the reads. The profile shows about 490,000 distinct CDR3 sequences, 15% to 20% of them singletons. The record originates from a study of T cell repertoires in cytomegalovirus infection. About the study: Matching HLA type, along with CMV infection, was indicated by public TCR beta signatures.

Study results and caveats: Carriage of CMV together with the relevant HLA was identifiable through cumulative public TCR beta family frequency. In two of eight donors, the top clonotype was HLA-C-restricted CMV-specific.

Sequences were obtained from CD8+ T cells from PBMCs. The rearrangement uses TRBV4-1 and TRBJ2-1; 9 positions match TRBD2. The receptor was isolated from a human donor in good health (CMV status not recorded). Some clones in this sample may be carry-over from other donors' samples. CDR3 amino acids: CASSQDKRGAYNEQFL. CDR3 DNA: TGCGCCAGCAGCCAAGATAAGCGGGGGGCCTACAATGAGCAGTTCTTA.